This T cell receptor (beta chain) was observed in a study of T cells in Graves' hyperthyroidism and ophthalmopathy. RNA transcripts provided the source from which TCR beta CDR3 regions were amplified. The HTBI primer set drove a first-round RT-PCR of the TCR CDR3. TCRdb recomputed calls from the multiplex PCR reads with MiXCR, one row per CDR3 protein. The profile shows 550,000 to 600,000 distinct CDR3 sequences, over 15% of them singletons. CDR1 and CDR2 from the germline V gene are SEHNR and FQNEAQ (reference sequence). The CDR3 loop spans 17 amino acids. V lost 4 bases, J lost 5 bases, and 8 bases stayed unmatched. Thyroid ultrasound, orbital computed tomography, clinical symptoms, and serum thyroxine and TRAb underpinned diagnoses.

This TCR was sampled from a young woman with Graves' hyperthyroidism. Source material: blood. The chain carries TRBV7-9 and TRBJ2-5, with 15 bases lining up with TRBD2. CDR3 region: CASSWWGLAGGRETQYF. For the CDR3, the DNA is TGTGCCAGCAGCTGGTGGGGACTAGCGGGGGGCCGGGAGACCCAGTACTTC.